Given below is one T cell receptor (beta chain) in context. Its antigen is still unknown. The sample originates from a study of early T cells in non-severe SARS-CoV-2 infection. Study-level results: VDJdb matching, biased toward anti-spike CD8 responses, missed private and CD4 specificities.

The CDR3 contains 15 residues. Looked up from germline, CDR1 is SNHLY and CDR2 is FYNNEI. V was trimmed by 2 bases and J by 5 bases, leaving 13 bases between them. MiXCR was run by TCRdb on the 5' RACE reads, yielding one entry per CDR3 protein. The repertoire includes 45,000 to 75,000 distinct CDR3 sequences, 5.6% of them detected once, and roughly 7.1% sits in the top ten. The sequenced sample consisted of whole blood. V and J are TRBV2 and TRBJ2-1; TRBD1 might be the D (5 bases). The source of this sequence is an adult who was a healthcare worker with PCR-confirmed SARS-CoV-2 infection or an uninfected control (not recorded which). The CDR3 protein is CASSEKTVLNNEQFF. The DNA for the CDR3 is TGTGCCAGCAGTGAAAAGACAGTCCTTAACAATGAGCAGTTCTTC. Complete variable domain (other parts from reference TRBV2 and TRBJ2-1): EPEVTQTPSHQVTQMGQEVILRCVPISNHLYFYWYRQILGQKVEFLVSFYNNEISEKSEIFDDQFSVERPDGSNFTLKIRSTKLEDSAMYFCASSEKTVLNNEQFFGPGTRLTVL.